These 19 T cell receptor beta chains came from one sample sequenced in a study of CD8 T cells in Susac syndrome. The authors reverse transcribed roughly 0.5 to 1 ug RNA with random hexamers. TCRdb analysed the immunoSEQ multiplex PCR reads with MiXCR anew, one entry per CDR3 protein. Of about 430,000 distinct CDR3 sequences in the sample, around 85% are singletons; the top ten hold approximately 0.12%. Input material: CD8+ T cells from PBMCs. The receptor source for this set is a human donor with multiple sclerosis.

This chain joins TRBV4-1 and TRBJ1-1; a possible D gene is TRBD1 (5 bases). Germline V gene data show CDR1 as MGHRA and CDR2 as YSYEKL. V was shortened by 0 bases and J by 1 base, with 9 bases between the two germline ends. The CDR3 has 15 amino acids. CDR3 amino acids: CASSQDVGGNTEAFF. As DNA, the CDR3 is TGCGCCAGCAGCCAAGATGTCGGGGGGAACACTGAAGCTTTCTTT.

This sequence joins TRBV14 and TRBJ2-3; TRBD2 agrees at 8 bases. There are 14 residues in the CDR3. Unmatched junction bases numbered 9, after V lost 7 bases and J lost 6 bases. CDR1 and CDR2 from the germline V gene are SGHDN and FVKESK. In DNA, the CDR3 is TGTGCCAGCACATTTAGCGGGGAATTCGATACGCAGTATTTT. It translates to CASTFSGEFDTQYF.

The V and J genes are TRBV2 and TRBJ2-7, with 9 positions matching TRBD2. The CDR3 runs 14 residues. In germline, CDR1 is SNHLY, CDR2 FYNNEI. V gave up 3 bases and J gave up 3 bases; unmatched junction bases: 3. CDR3 in DNA: TGTGCCAGCAGTGAGTTAGCGGGGGTCTACGAGCAGTACTTC. It yields the protein CASSELAGVYEQYF. Drawing the rest from reference TRBV2 and TRBJ2-7, the complete variable domain is EPEVTQTPSHQVTQMGQEVILRCVPISNHLYFYWYRQILGQKVEFLVSFYNNEISEKSEIFDDQFSVERPDGSNFTLKIRSTKLEDSAMYFCASSELAGVYEQYFGPGTRLTVT.

The chain joins TRBV12-3 or TRBV12-4 to TRBJ1-2, with 7 nucleotides matching TRBD1. The CDR3 is 13 residues long. After removal of 7 bases from V and 4 bases from J, the junction contained 6 bases not matched to a gene. CDR3 sequence reads: CASTSDRIYGYTF. CDR3 nucleotide sequence: TGTGCCAGCACCTCGGACAGGATCTATGGCTACACCTTC.

The V call is TRBV27, the J call TRBJ2-2; D ambiguous. CDR3 length: 13 amino acids. Looked up from germline, CDR1 is MNHEY and CDR2 is SMNVEV (reference sequence). The V and J ends lost 3 bases and 5 bases respectively, with 7 bases between them. DNA for the CDR3: TGTGCCAGCAGTTTTTCGACTACCGGGGAGCTGTTTTTT. The encoded protein is CASSFSTTGELFF.

CDR3 in amino acids: CASTEDSWSSYNEQFF. CDR3 sequence (DNA): TGTGCCAGCACCGAAGACAGTTGGAGCTCCTACAATGAGCAGTTCTTC. The rearrangement links TRBV6-1 to TRBJ2-1, with a possible D match to TRBD1 (5 bases). Germline CDR1 is MNHNS and CDR2 is SASEGT. The CDR3 spans 16 residues. Trimming took 7 bases from V and 0 from J, leaving 16 bases between them.

For the CDR3, the DNA is TGTGCCAGCAGCTTCACAGGGTATGACTATGGCTACACCTTC. Translation: CASSFTGYDYGYTF. The gene calls are TRBV5-4 and TRBJ1-2, with a weak D call TRBD1 (6 bases). V was trimmed by 2 bases and J by 3 bases, leaving 11 bases between them. This CDR3 contains 14 residues. Germline loops: CDR1 SGHNT, CDR2 YYREEE (reference sequence).

The V and J genes are TRBV5-1 and TRBJ2-5, with 8 bases fitting TRBD1. The length of the CDR3 is 16 residues. CDR1 is SGHRS and CDR2 is YFSETQ in the germline V gene. The V segment lost 2 bases and the J segment 1 base; nucleotides outside the gene matches: 7. The CDR3 is CASSFYGTGAQETQYF. CDR3 nucleotides: TGCGCCAGCAGCTTTTACGGGACAGGAGCCCAAGAGACCCAGTACTTC.

The chain joins TRBV19 to TRBJ2-3, with 14 bases fitting TRBD2. The V gene end was trimmed by 4 bases and the J gene end by 8 bases; junction bases not matched to a gene: 2. The germline V gene encodes CDR1 LNHDA and CDR2 SQIVND (reference sequence). CDR3 length equals 14 residues. CDR3 sequence: CASSTGTSGGTQYF. The CDR3 nucleotides read TGTGCCAGTAGTACTGGGACTAGCGGGGGTACGCAGTATTTT.

The chain links TRBV20-1 to TRBJ2-7; TRBD2 matches 13 bases. CDR1 is DFQATT, CDR2 SNEGSKA, per germline (reference sequence). The J segment lost 0 bases and the V segment lost 6 bases, leaving 11 bases of the junction unmatched. This CDR3 has 17 amino acids. Here the CDR3 reads CSAAGQGTSGNSYEQYF. The DNA for the CDR3 is TGCAGTGCCGCGGGACAGGGGACTAGCGGGAACTCCTACGAGCAGTACTTC.

This clonotype came up once. The V call is TRBV27, the J call TRBJ1-1; D ambiguous. The CDR3 runs 11 residues. The germline gives CDR1 MNHEY, CDR2 SMNVEV (reference sequence). CDR3 coding DNA: TGTGCTACTCACCTGAACACTGAAGCTTTCTTT. It encodes CATHLNTEAFF.

For this clonotype: A junction end diverges from the germline sequence, so it may reflect a read error. The chain carries TRBV7-9 and TRBJ1-1; 11 bases match TRBD1. Germline-derived CDR1 and CDR2 are SEHNR and FQNEAQ (reference sequence). The CDR3 consists of 15 residues. The CDR3 region has the DNA TGTGCCAGCAGCGGCGGGGGACAGGGGGACACTGAGGCTTTCTTT. It yields the protein CASSGGGQGDTEAFF.

This clonotype has more than one count but fewer than ten. V gene TRBV29-1 combines with J gene TRBJ2-7, with 7 positions matching TRBD2. CDR1 is SQVTM, CDR2 ANQGSEA, per germline. The J segment lost 2 bases and the V segment lost 4 bases, leaving 5 bases of the junction unmatched. The length of the CDR3 is 13 residues. The CDR3 DNA is TGCAGCGTTGGAGTGGCGGGGGCCTACGAGCAGTACTTC. It translates to CSVGVAGAYEQYF.

This clonotype was counted a single time. The chain links TRBV27 to TRBJ2-7; D not resolved. This CDR3 is built from 14 residues. CDR1 and CDR2 from the germline V gene are MNHEY and SMNVEV (reference sequence). With 1 base removed from V and 1 base from J, the gap between germline ends came to 8 bases. In DNA form, the CDR3 reads TGTGCCAGCAGTTTATATGTAGGGTCCTACGAGCAGTACTTC. Protein: CASSLYVGSYEQYF.

The chain uses TRBV4-1 and TRBJ2-7, with TRBD2 as a possible D gene (6 bases). This CDR3 is 13 amino acids long. Germline CDR1 is MGHRA and CDR2 is YSYEKL. The ends were cut back, 5 bases at V and 4 bases at J, with 12 bases in the middle. The CDR3 loop reads CASSALRGYEQYF. The DNA for the CDR3 is TGCGCCAGCAGCGCCCTCCGGGGGTACGAGCAGTACTTC.

V and J are TRBV28 and TRBJ2-1, with TRBD1 matching 8 bases. The CDR3 length is 13 residues. Trimming at V came to 2 bases and at J to 9 bases, leaving 3 bases not matched to a gene. Germline V gives CDR1 MDHEN, CDR2 SYDVKM. CDR3 bases: TGTGCCAGCAGTTTAGACAGGGGAACTGAGCAGTTCTTC. Residues: CASSLDRGTEQFF.

The chain is built from TRBV7-9 and TRBJ2-1; 10 bases are shared with TRBD1. After removal of 5 bases from V and 10 bases from J, the junction contained 8 bases not matched to a gene. Per the germline V gene, CDR1 is SEHNR and CDR2 is FQNEAQ (reference sequence). The CDR3 length is 14 residues. This CDR3 is CASSPTGGAQEQFF. CDR3 nucleotide sequence: TGTGCCAGCAGCCCGACAGGGGGCGCCCAAGAGCAGTTCTTC.

The chain links TRBV27 to TRBJ2-1, with 7 positions matching TRBD2. Trimming at V came to 6 bases and at J to 10 bases, leaving 6 bases not matched to a gene. There are 12 residues in the CDR3. Germline-derived CDR1 and CDR2 are MNHEY and SMNVEV (reference sequence). The CDR3 loop reads CASRVASGEQFF. CDR3 DNA sequence: TGTGCCAGCAGGGTGGCTAGCGGCGAGCAGTTCTTC.

This clonotype occurred a few times. This chain links TRBV27 with TRBJ1-2, with 8 bases aligning to TRBD1. The CDR3 sequence is 16 residues long. Per the germline V gene, CDR1 is MNHEY and CDR2 is SMNVEV (reference sequence). V lost 0 bases and J lost 5; bases outside the gene matches: 8. The DNA of the CDR3 is TGTGCCAGCAGTTTATCTGGACAGGGAGGGGGATATGGCTACACCTTC. As protein: CASSLSGQGGGYGYTF.